This TCR beta chain appears in the sequencing data of a study of control samples from healthy donors and cancer patients. The CDR3 length is 13 residues. Deletions cut 4 bases from V and 0 bases from J, with 5 bases between. Germline values: CDR1 SGHNT, CDR2 YYREEE (reference sequence). This clone was seen once. Libraries were prepared by immunoSEQ multiplex PCR; TCRdb keeps only in-frame clonotypes and omits some of them. The sample has 160,000 or so clones, 90% to 95% seen once. This TCR was recovered from a woman aged 25 to 39 in good health. Sequenced sample: blood. The chain employs TRBV5-4 and TRBJ1-3; D gene unclear. CDR3 nucleotides: TGTGCCAGCAGCGATGGCTCTGGAAACACCATATATTTT. Translating it yields CASSDGSGNTIYF.